This T cell receptor beta chain is from a study of radiotherapy plus CTLA-4 blockade in lung cancer. For the study at large: Disease control was seen in approximately 29% of patients, objective responses in roughly 17%.

In regard to this clone: Its antigen remains unknown.

The CDR3 spans 17 residues. Chemo-refractory metastatic non-small-cell lung cancer patients were treated with focal radiation plus CTLA-4 blockade with ipilimumab. General observations from the study: Reported findings show early blood T cell clone dynamics, with interferon-beta, best predicted response. Radiotherapy plus ipilimumab was followed by expansion in blood of tumor-derived TCR clones.

Repertoires were generated with immunoSEQ multiplex PCR, while TCRdb's copy carries only in-frame clones and drops some. The data show some 110,000 clones, approximately 80% seen once. This specimen consisted of peripheral blood, obtained from a patient treated with radiotherapy plus ipilimumab. The rearrangement joins TRBV21-1 to TRBJ1-6; the D segment call TRBD1 is taken from the table without a DNA check. TRBV21-1 is deemed a pseudogene. The clonotype originates from a human donor with non-small cell lung cancer that progressed on radiotherapy plus ipilimumab. Some clones in this sample may be carry-over from other donors' samples. CDR3 nucleotide sequence: TGTGCCAGCAGCAAAGGAGGGACAGGCAATTATAATTCACCCCTCCACTTT. Encoded protein: CASSKGGTGNYNSPLHF.